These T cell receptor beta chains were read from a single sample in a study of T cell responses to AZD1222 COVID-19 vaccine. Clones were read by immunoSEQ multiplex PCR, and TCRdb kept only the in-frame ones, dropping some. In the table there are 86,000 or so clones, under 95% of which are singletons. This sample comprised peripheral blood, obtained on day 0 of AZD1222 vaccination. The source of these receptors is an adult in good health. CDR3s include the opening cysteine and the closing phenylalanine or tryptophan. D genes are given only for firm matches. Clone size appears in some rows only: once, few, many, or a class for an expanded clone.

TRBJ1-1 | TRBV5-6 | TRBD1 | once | CASSLEGTGDFF | TGTGCCAGCAGCTTGGAGGGGACAGGGGATTTCTTT
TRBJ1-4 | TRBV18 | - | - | CASSPGAGNEKLFF | TGTGCCAGCTCGCCCGGGGCCGGGAATGAAAAACTGTTTTTT
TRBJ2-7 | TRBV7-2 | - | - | CASSPLAVPSYEQYF | TGTGCCAGCAGCCCGTTAGCGGTGCCCTCCTACGAGCAGTACTTC
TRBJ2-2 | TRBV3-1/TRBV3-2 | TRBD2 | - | CASSQQRELAGELFF | TGTGCCAGCAGTCAGCAGCGGGAGCTCGCCGGGGAGCTGTTTTTT
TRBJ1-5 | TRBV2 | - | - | CASSTDGNNQPQHF | TGTGCCAGCAGTACGGACGGAAACAATCAGCCCCAGCATTTT
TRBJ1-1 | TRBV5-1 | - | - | CASSGGEPSGTEAFF | TGCGCCAGCAGTGGGGGAGAGCCGTCGGGCACTGAAGCTTTCTTT
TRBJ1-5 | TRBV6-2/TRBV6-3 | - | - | CASRPWRGSQPQHF | TGTGCCAGCAGACCTTGGAGGGGGAGTCAGCCCCAGCATTTT
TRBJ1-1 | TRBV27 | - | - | CASGTWSEAFF | TGTGCCAGCGGAACATGGTCCGAGGCTTTCTTT
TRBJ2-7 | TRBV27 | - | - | CASSKIAVMDEQYF | TGTGCCAGCAGCAAGATAGCGGTGATGGACGAGCAGTACTTC
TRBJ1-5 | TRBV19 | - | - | CASRGGGGNQPQHF | TGTGCCAGTCGGGGAGGGGGGGGCAATCAGCCCCAGCATTTT
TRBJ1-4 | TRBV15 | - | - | CATSRDPGVTNEKLFF | TGTGCCACCAGCAGAGATCCAGGGGTAACTAATGAAAAACTGTTTTTT
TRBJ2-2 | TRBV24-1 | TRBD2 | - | CATSDSPLAGVNTGELFF | TGTGCCACCAGTGATTCCCCGCTAGCGGGGGTAAACACCGGGGAGCTGTTTTTT
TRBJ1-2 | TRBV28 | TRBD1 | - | CASHLPGQGGDGYTF | TGTGCCAGCCACTTACCCGGACAGGGAGGCGATGGCTACACCTTC
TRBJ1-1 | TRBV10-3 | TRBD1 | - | CAIGQTGATEAFF | TGTGCCATCGGTCAGACAGGGGCGACTGAAGCTTTCTTT
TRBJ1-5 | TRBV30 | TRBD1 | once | CAWSVDRATPQHF | TGTGCCTGGAGTGTAGACAGGGCAACGCCCCAGCATTTT
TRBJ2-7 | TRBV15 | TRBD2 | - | CATSRELTSGGYEQYF | TGTGCCACCAGCAGAGAACTGACTAGCGGGGGATACGAGCAGTACTTC
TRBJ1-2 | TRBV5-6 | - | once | CASRLRAGARGYTF | TGTGCCAGCAGGTTGCGGGCAGGGGCACGGGGCTACACCTTC
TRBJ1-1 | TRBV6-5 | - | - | CASRNRAHTEAFF | TGTGCCAGCAGGAACAGGGCGCACACTGAAGCTTTCTTT
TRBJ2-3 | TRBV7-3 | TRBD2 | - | CASSSGLAGTTDTQYF | TGTGCCAGCAGCTCGGGACTAGCGGGGACCACAGATACGCAGTATTTT
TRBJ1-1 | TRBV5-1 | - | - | CASSRDGMGNTEAFF | TGCGCCAGCAGTAGGGACGGAATGGGGAACACTGAAGCTTTCTTT
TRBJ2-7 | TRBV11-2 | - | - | CASGDFSYEQYF | TGTGCCAGCGGGGACTTCAGCTACGAGCAGTACTTC
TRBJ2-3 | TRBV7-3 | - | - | CASSRDAGSTDTQYF | TGTGCCAGCAGCCGAGATGCGGGGAGCACAGATACGCAGTATTTT
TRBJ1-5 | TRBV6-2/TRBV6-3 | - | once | CASSYDSRGQPQHF | TGTGCCAGCAGTTACGATTCGAGGGGTCAGCCCCAGCATTTT
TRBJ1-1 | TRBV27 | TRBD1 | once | CASSLSRTGAGNTEAFF | TGTGCCAGCAGTTTATCAAGGACAGGGGCGGGGAACACTGAAGCTTTCTTT
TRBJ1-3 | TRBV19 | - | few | CASVGQQGRGNTIYF | TGTGCCAGTGTAGGACAGCAAGGTCGTGGAAACACCATATATTTT
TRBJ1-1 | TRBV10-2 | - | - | CASRPGHSTEAFF | TGCGCCAGCAGACCAGGCCATAGCACTGAAGCTTTCTTT
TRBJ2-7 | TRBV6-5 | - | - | CASIISQNAYEQYF | TGTGCCAGCATAATCAGCCAGAACGCCTACGAGCAGTACTTC
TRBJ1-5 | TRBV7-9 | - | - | CASSLDGGSNQPQHF | TGTGCCAGCAGCTTAGACGGCGGGAGCAATCAGCCCCAGCATTTT
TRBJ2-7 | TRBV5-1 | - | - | CASSPYLSYEQYF | TGCGCCAGCAGCCCCTACCTCTCCTACGAGCAGTACTTC